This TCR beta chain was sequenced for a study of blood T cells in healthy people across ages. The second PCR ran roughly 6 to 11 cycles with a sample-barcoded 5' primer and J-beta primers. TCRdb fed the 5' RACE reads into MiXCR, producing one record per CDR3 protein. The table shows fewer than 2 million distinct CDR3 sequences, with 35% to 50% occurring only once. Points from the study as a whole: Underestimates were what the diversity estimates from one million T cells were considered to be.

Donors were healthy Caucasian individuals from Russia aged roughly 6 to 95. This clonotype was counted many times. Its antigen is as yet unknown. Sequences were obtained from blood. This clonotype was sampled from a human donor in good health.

The CDR3, as DNA: TGTGCCAGCAGCTTAAAGGGTGGTCGGGGCTACACCTTC. Its protein product is CASSLKGGRGYTF. The chain joins TRBV11-2 to TRBJ1-2; D unresolved. Trimming left V 2 bases short and J 8 bases short, with 12 bases between. This CDR3 is built from 13 residues. The V gene's germline CDR1 is SGHAT and CDR2 FQNNGV.